This TCR beta chain was captured in a study of blood T cell repertoires in COVID-19. About the study: Two negative PCRs, clearance, or symptom resolution characterized the recovered Cohort 3 donors.

Clinical history as reported by participants underpinned cohort assignment. In the original analysis: Amplification of reference gene primers provided the estimated nucleated cell counts. Libraries were prepared by immunoSEQ multiplex PCR; TCRdb keeps only in-frame clonotypes and omits some of them. From that table come the V and J calls and clone size; the DNA was used to work out D and trimming. The table lists 300,000 to 450,000 clones, approximately 89% of them singletons, with around 1.9% in the top ten. There are 12 residues in the CDR3. From germline, CDR1 is SQVTM and CDR2 ANQGSEA. V gave up 6 bases and J gave up 3 bases; unmatched junction bases: 3.

Sequencing input: PBMCs or T cells enriched from blood (not recorded which). The gene calls are TRBV29-1 and TRBJ2-7, with 9 nucleotides matching TRBD1. The clonotype comes from a man aged 40-55 years in a cohort exposed to, infected with or recovered from COVID-19 (not recorded which). CDR3 in DNA: TGCAGCGTCGGGACAGGGAGCTACGAGCAGTACTTC. Residues: CSVGTGSYEQYF.